This TCR beta chain emerged from a study of cytomegalovirus exposure and HLA in healthy donors. Study-wide context: Earlier findings included about 120 million unique TCR beta sequences obtained from 150 million to 200 million T cells. Some 85 million unique TCRs, all from HLA-typed donors, were included in an early release of the data. Study-wide results and caveats: Association with HLA alleles at 0.05 false discovery rate was found for 16,951 TCR beta sequences in a later analysis.

Regarding this clone: Its antigen is not identified.

PCR involved 60 Vbeta and 13 Jbeta primers. Here immunoSEQ multiplex PCR was the method, and the copy in TCRdb shows in-frame clones only, minus some. The data show some 130,000 clones, 76% seen once. Losses at the gene ends were 0 bases for V and 9 bases for J; bases not matched to a gene: 5. Germline values: CDR1 GTSNPN, CDR2 SVGIG (reference sequence). The CDR3 is 13 residues long. V gene TRBV30 combines with J gene TRBJ2-1, with TRBD1 matching 7 bases. Sequencing was performed on PBMCs. The TCR was taken from a female donor in good health and CMV-seropositive. Here the CDR3 DNA reads TGTGCCTGGAGTGTATACAGGGGCGGTGAGCAGTTCTTC. Its protein product is CAWSVYRGGEQFF.